The 22 T cell receptor beta chains reported below all come from one sample, sequenced in a study of cytomegalovirus exposure and HLA in healthy donors. Vbeta (60) and Jbeta (13) primers were used in the PCR. Some clones are missing from TCRdb's copy, which holds only in-frame ones; the method was immunoSEQ multiplex PCR. Counted here are about 97,000 clones, 65% to 85% occurring once; the ten biggest clones make up around 5.2%. Sequenced: PBMCs. The receptors stem from a man aged 35-49 years in good health and CMV-seropositive.

The V call is TRBV7-2, the J call TRBJ1-1, with D maybe TRBD1 (5 bases). Germline values: CDR1 SGHTA, CDR2 FQGNSA. With 1 base removed from V and 5 bases from J, the gap between germline ends came to 14 bases. CDR3 size: 15 residues. The DNA of the CDR3 is TGTGCCAGCAGCTTAGAGGGACTATTTAGTACTGAAGCTTTCTTT. Its translation is CASSLEGLFSTEAFF.

The J gene is TRBJ2-3, the V gene TRBV7-8; D ambiguous. V was pared by 0 bases and J by 1 base, with 14 bases between. The germline gives CDR1 SGHVS, CDR2 FQNEAQ. This CDR3 region has 17 residues. The CDR3 sequence is CASSLALRQVGTDTQYF. The CDR3 DNA reads as TGTGCCAGCAGCTTAGCGCTTAGGCAGGTGGGCACAGATACGCAGTATTTT.

The rearrangement joins TRBV5-1 to TRBJ2-1, with TRBD1 identical over 9 bases. Unmatched junction bases numbered 11, after V lost 5 bases and J lost 14 bases. The CDR3 is made up of 13 amino acids. The V gene's germline CDR1 is SGHRS and CDR2 YFSETQ. CDR3 sequence reads: CASSSQYRDREFF. The CDR3 coding sequence is TGCGCCAGCAGTTCCCAATACCGGGACAGGGAGTTCTTC. Looking up the rest from reference TRBV5-1 and TRBJ2-1 gives the full variable domain: KAGVTQTPRYLIKTRGQQVTLSCSPISGHRSVSWYQQTPGQGLQFLFEYFSETQRNKGNFPGRFSGRQFSNSRSEMNVSTLELGDSALYLCASSSQYRDREFFGPGTRLTVL.

The chain carries TRBV4-2 and TRBJ2-5, with D possibly matching TRBD2 (6 bases). Trimming removed 4 bases from V and 5 bases from J, with 14 bases in between. CDR1 and CDR2 (germline): LGHNA, YNFKEQ. The CDR3 length is 14 residues. CDR3 region: CASSLPGGGETQYF. CDR3 sequence (DNA): TGTGCCAGCAGCCTTCCGGGCGGAGGGGAGACCCAGTACTTC.

This chain uses TRBV27 with TRBJ1-1; tentatively, D is TRBD1 (5 bases). CDR3 length: 13 residues. The germline V gene has CDR1 MNHEY and CDR2 SMNVEV (reference sequence). V was pared by 4 bases and J by 0 bases, with 6 bases between. The CDR3 sequence: CASSWGLNTEAFF. The CDR3, as DNA: TGTGCCAGCAGTTGGGGCCTGAACACTGAAGCTTTCTTT.

The chain combines TRBV29-1 with TRBJ2-3, with 11 bases lining up with TRBD2. The CDR3 length is 19 residues. V trimming: 0 bases; J trimming: 6 bases; junction bases outside the gene matches: 17. Germline V gene data show CDR1 as SQVTM and CDR2 as ANQGSEA. In DNA form, the CDR3 reads TGCAGCGTTGAAGATGGATTCGTAGCGGGAGGGGATCTTTTGGATACGCAGTATTTT. Residues: CSVEDGFVAGGDLLDTQYF.

The gene calls are TRBV27 and TRBJ1-2; D ambiguous. V lost 5 bases to trimming and J lost 2 bases, with 9 bases between them. Germline V gives CDR1 MNHEY, CDR2 SMNVEV (reference sequence). This CDR3 is 13 amino acids long. CDR3 bases: TGTGCCAGCAGTATGTTTCCAAACTATGGCTACACCTTC. It specifies CASSMFPNYGYTF.

The CDR3 region has the DNA TGTGCCACCAGCAGGGGACAGGGAAGCACTGAAGCTTTCTTT. Protein sequence: CATSRGQGSTEAFF. The V call is TRBV15, the J call TRBJ1-1; 9 positions match TRBD1. CDR3 size: 14 residues. J was trimmed by 4 bases and V by 3 bases; bases with no gene match: 3. The germline V gene has CDR1 LNHNV and CDR2 YYDKDF (reference sequence).

The chain has TRBV5-1 and TRBJ2-1; TRBD2 matches at 7 bases. Germline CDR1 reads SGHRS; CDR2 reads YFSETQ. Losses at the gene ends were 4 bases for V and 6 bases for J; bases not matched to a gene: 7. The CDR3 has 14 amino acids. CDR3 sequence: CASSHMASGNEQFF. As DNA, the CDR3 is TGCGCCAGCAGCCACATGGCTAGCGGCAATGAGCAGTTCTTC.

The chain uses TRBV15 and TRBJ2-2; no definite D call. Germline V gene data show CDR1 as LNHNV and CDR2 as YYDKDF (reference sequence). The CDR3 runs to 15 residues. V gave up 0 bases and J gave up 5 bases, with 10 bases separating them. CDR3 amino acids: CATSRDPEPTGELFF. CDR3 bases: TGTGCCACCAGCAGAGATCCGGAGCCAACCGGGGAGCTGTTTTTT.

On this clone itself: Other DNA sequences in the sample encode the same CDR3. Written as DNA, the CDR3 is TGCGCCAGCAGCTCGACTAGCGGGGGCACCTACGAGCAGTACTTC. Translated, it gives CASSSTSGGTYEQYF. The V gene is TRBV5-1, the J gene TRBJ2-7; 12 bases are shared with TRBD2. The CDR3 loop spans 15 amino acids. V shed 3 bases and J 2 bases; nucleotides not matched to a gene: 3. Germline CDR1 and CDR2: SGHRS and YFSETQ.

This chain joins TRBV20-1 and TRBJ2-1; D is unresolved. Germline loops: CDR1 DFQATT, CDR2 SNEGSKA (reference sequence). CDR3 length: 10 residues. Trimming removed 5 bases from V and 6 bases from J, with 5 bases in between. Written as DNA, the CDR3 is TGCAGTGCTTCCAGCAATGAGCAGTTCTTC. Protein: CSASSNEQFF.

The chain uses TRBV9 and TRBJ2-7, with D maybe TRBD2 (7 bases). CDR1 is SGDLS, CDR2 YYNGEE, per germline. The CDR3 is 14 residues long. Trimming took 9 bases from V and 3 from J, leaving 19 bases between them. The CDR3 spells CANRGGGLNYEQYF. The CDR3 DNA sequence: TGTGCCAACCGTGGGGGGGGGCTTAACTACGAGCAGTACTTC.

The V and J genes are TRBV5-1 and TRBJ2-2, with TRBD1 matching 7 bases. The germline V gene has CDR1 SGHRS and CDR2 YFSETQ. J lost 0 bases, V lost 4 bases, and 3 bases had no gene match. This CDR3 has 15 residues. Here the CDR3 DNA reads TGCGCCAGCAGCCCGGGGACAGCGAACACCGGGGAGCTGTTTTTT. This gives the protein CASSPGTANTGELFF.

The J gene is TRBJ2-2, the V gene TRBV10-3; 7 bases are a match to TRBD2. The germline V gene has CDR1 ENHRY and CDR2 SYGVKD. Trimming removed 7 bases from V and 4 bases from J; junction bases left unmatched: 15. This CDR3 spans 17 amino acids. In DNA, the CDR3 is TGTGCCATCAACCTTAGGGAAGGGGCTAGCGGCACCGGGGAGCTGTTTTTT. Translated: CAINLREGASGTGELFF.

The chain carries TRBV11-2 and TRBJ2-5, with 8 bases fitting TRBD2. CDR1 SGHAT and CDR2 FQNNGV come from the germline V gene. This CDR3 comprises 12 residues. Trimming cost V 5 bases and J 14 bases; bases outside gene matches: 10. CDR3 loop: CASSQKLAVFYF. For the CDR3, the DNA is TGTGCCAGCAGCCAGAAACTAGCGGTGTTCTACTTC.

As to this clone: At one end the junction does not follow the germline gene, possibly because of a read error. The rearrangement links TRBV7-7 to TRBJ2-5; 8 bases are shared with TRBD1. The CDR3 runs to 14 residues. CDR1 is SSHAT, CDR2 FNYEAQ, per germline (reference sequence). The CDR3 nucleotides are TGTGCTAGCAGCCCGGACAGGGCAGGAAAGACCCAGTACTTC. This codes for CASSPDRAGKTQYF.

This chain connects TRBV6-1 to TRBJ1-1, with 8 nucleotides matching TRBD1. V shed 4 bases and J 1 base; nucleotides not matched to a gene: 5. The CDR3 has 15 amino acids. Germline-derived CDR1 and CDR2 are MNHNS and SASEGT. CDR3 coding DNA: TGTGCCAGCAGTGTTGCCCAGGGGGCGAACACTGAAGCTTTCTTT. It is translated as CASSVAQGANTEAFF.

This sequence joins TRBV4-1 and TRBJ2-5, with 12 bases lining up with TRBD2. The J call may not be correct, given that the DNA end is closer to TRBJ2-7. The CDR3 sequence is 16 residues long. Germline V gene data show CDR1 as MGHRA and CDR2 as YSYEKL. CDR3 nucleotides: TGCGCCAGCAGCCAGACCCTAGCGGGAGGGCTGTACGAGCAGTACTTC. This translates into CASSQTLAGGLYEQYF.

This clone was seen a single time. This rearrangement joins TRBV7-3 to TRBJ2-2; weak D call: TRBD1 (6 bases). Germline V CDR1 and CDR2: SGHTA, FQGTGA. CDR3 length: 15 residues. Trimming removed 3 bases at V and 6 bases at J, with 14 bases between. CDR3 amino acids: CASSFPLGGSGELFF. CDR3 in DNA: TGTGCCAGCAGCTTCCCGCTAGGGGGATCCGGGGAGCTGTTTTTT.

The table lists this clone with a count of one. This rearrangement joins TRBV7-2 to TRBJ2-1; 12 bases are shared with TRBD2. V lost 2 bases to trimming and J lost 5 bases; unmatched junction nucleotides: 4. The CDR3 spans 16 residues. Per germline, CDR1 SGHTA and CDR2 FQGNSA. The CDR3 loop is CASSLSLAGGDNEQFF. The CDR3 DNA reads TGTGCCAGCAGCTTATCGCTAGCGGGGGGGGACAATGAGCAGTTCTTC. The full variable domain, rest sourced from reference TRBV7-2 and TRBJ2-1, is GAGVSQSPSNKVTEKGKDVELRCDPISGHTALYWYRQSLGQGLEFLIYFQGNSAPDKSGLPSDRFSAERTGGSVSTLTIQRTQQEDSAVYLCASSLSLAGGDNEQFFGPGTRLTVL.

The chain uses TRBV7-9 and TRBJ2-5, with TRBD2 matching 11 bases. The J segment lost 11 bases and the V segment lost 2 bases, leaving 7 bases of the junction unmatched. The CDR3 is made up of 14 amino acids. Germline CDR1 is SEHNR and CDR2 is FQNEAQ (reference sequence). CDR3 sequence: CASSLLAGGREQYF. The CDR3 DNA reads TGTGCCAGCAGCTTACTAGCGGGAGGAAGAGAGCAGTACTTC.